The source of this T cell receptor beta chain is a study of patients and donors after allogeneic stem cell transplantation. TCRdb re-analysed the RT-PCR reads in MiXCR, keeping a single row per CDR3 protein. The table has 150,000 to 200,000 distinct CDR3 sequences, 35% to 50% seen once. V was cut by 6 bases and J by 5 bases, with 14 bases left in between. Germline V CDR1 and CDR2: SGDLS, YYNGEE. The CDR3 consists of 13 residues. The chain links TRBV9 to TRBJ1-1; a possible D gene is TRBD1 (5 bases). The receptor comes from a human donor who was either an allogeneic HSCT recipient or a stem cell or donor lymphocyte infusion donor (not recorded which). It is not recorded whose cells these are; they may come from a transplant donor. Sequencing was performed on blood, either unsorted or a sorted T cell fraction (not recorded which). The CDR3 DNA is TGTGCCAGCAAAGGGCCTAGGGGAACTGAAGCTTTCTTT. This encodes CASKGPRGTEAFF.